This is a list of T cell receptor beta chains from one sample in a study of T-cell reconstitution after alpha-beta-depleted transplantation in children. Via MiXCR, TCRdb re-called the PCR reads, giving one row per CDR3 protein. There are 500,000 or so distinct CDR3 sequences in the sample; 32% occur only once, and 2% to 3% lies in the top ten. The material was PBMCs from the stem cell graft donor, obtained from the stem cell graft. These receptors were collected from a human donor who donated a stem cell graft to a child with aplastic anemia. Each CDR3 is given with its conserved first and last residue. Fields, in order: J gene, D gene, clone size, V gene, CDR3 DNA, CDR3 protein. D genes are given only for firm matches. Some rows mark clone size as missing; the rest say once, few, many or name a class of expanded clone.

>TRBJ2-7|TRBD2|few|TRBV12-3/TRBV12-4
TGTGCCAGCAGCCCCCGGGGGGGCTCCTACGAGCAGTACTTC
CASSPRGGSYEQYF
>TRBJ1-2|.|once|TRBV7-2
TGTGCCAGCAGCTCGGGACACACCGACGGCTACACCTTC
CASSSGHTDGYTF
>TRBJ2-7|TRBD2|.|TRBV7-9
TGTGCCAGCAGCTTGACGACTAGCGGGCTATCCTACGAGCAGTACTTC
CASSLTTSGLSYEQYF
>TRBJ2-7|TRBD2|.|TRBV7-2
TGTGCCAGCAGCCCAAGCCTATTAGCGGGTCGGACCTACGAGCAGTACTTC
CASSPSLLAGRTYEQYF
>TRBJ1-3|.|.|TRBV20-1
TGCAGTGCTCTGCCCCCTTTGTCGAGGAGGAACCCCTCTGGAAACACCATATATTTT
CSALPPLSRRNPSGNTIYF
>TRBJ1-6|TRBD1|.|TRBV7-2
TGTGCCAGCAGCTCACCGGCCGGACAGGGGAATTCACCCCTCCACTTT
CASSSPAGQGNSPLHF
>TRBJ1-2|.|few|TRBV28
TGTGCCAGCAGTCTTATAACAGGGAGGAGCGATGGCTACACCTTC
CASSLITGRSDGYTF
>TRBJ2-1|TRBD2|.|TRBV5-7
TGTGCCAGCAGCCTAGGACTAGCGGGAGTGTACTACAATGAGCAGTTCTTC
CASSLGLAGVYYNEQFF
>TRBJ1-6|TRBD1|.|TRBV6-1
TGTGCCAGCAGTGGGGACAGGGGACTAGGAGTTGCATCACCCCTCCACTTT
CASSGDRGLGVASPLHF
>TRBJ2-5|TRBD2|many|TRBV29-1
TGCAGCGGTGGACTAGCGGTACAAGAGACCCAGTACTTC
CSGGLAVQETQYF
>TRBJ1-6|.|.|TRBV12-3/TRBV12-4
TGTGCCAGCAGTGCCGGGGACCCGAATTCACCCCTCCACTTT
CASSAGDPNSPLHF
>TRBJ1-1|.|few|TRBV19
TGTGCCAGTAGTATCCTTGAGGGCACTGAAGCTTTCTTT
CASSILEGTEAFF
>TRBJ2-1|TRBD2|.|TRBV7-3
TGTGCCAGCAGCTTAATTTACGGGGGGACGGGTGAGCAGTTCTTC
CASSLIYGGTGEQFF
>TRBJ2-5|TRBD2|few|TRBV7-9
TGTGCCAGCAGCTTACACGGGAGGCAAGAGACCCAGTACTTC
CASSLHGRQETQYF
>TRBJ2-7|.|few|TRBV27
TGTGCCAGCAGTTTGACCGCAGGGCTCGAGCAGTACTTC
CASSLTAGLEQYF
>TRBJ2-1|.|.|TRBV29-1
TGCAGCGTTGATGGGGTTGGGGTCGAGCAGTTCTTC
CSVDGVGVEQFF
>TRBJ1-2|TRBD1|.|TRBV12-3/TRBV12-4
TGTGCCAGCAGCCATACAGGGGGCGATGGCTACACCTTC
CASSHTGGDGYTF
>TRBJ1-5|.|.|TRBV6-5
TGTGCCAGCAGGACAGGAAATCAGCCCCAGCATTTT
CASRTGNQPQHF
>TRBJ2-2|TRBD2|.|TRBV4-3
TGCGCCAGCAGCCAAGCAAGTAGCGGGAGCACCGGGGAGCTGTTTTTT
CASSQASSGSTGELFF
>TRBJ2-1|.|few|TRBV12-3/TRBV12-4
TGTGCCAGCCAGGTTTCTCGGTCCTACAATGAGCAGTTCTTC
CASQVSRSYNEQFF
>TRBJ1-5|.|.|TRBV6-1
TGTGCCAGCAGAAGATCAGGAAAGAGTCAGCCCCAGCATTTT
CASRRSGKSQPQHF
>TRBJ2-1|.|many|TRBV20-1
TGCAGTGCTAGAGGCAGGGGTCCCCATACTTACAATGAGCAGTTCTTC
CSARGRGPHTYNEQFF
>TRBJ1-5|TRBD1|.|TRBV20-1
TGCAGTGCTAGTGGGGGACAGGGGAATCAGCCCCAGCATTTT
CSASGGQGNQPQHF
>TRBJ2-1|.|.|TRBV7-2
TGTGCCAGCAGCTTAACCTCCCCGGCACTGCGGTTCTTC
CASSLTSPALRFF
>TRBJ2-2|TRBD1|few|TRBV30
TGTGCCTGGAGTCCCGGGGGTGGGACAGGCCGCACCGGGGAGCTGTTTTTT
CAWSPGGGTGRTGELFF
>TRBJ2-1|TRBD2|.|TRBV9
TGTGCCAGCAGCGTAGCTTGGGCTAGCGGACCGAATGAGCAGTTCTTC
CASSVAWASGPNEQFF
>TRBJ2-3|.|.|TRBV15
TGTGCCACCAGCAGGGGCCCTCGGGACAACACAGATACGCAGTATTTT
CATSRGPRDNTDTQYF
>TRBJ2-7|TRBD2|.|TRBV5-1
TGCGCCAGCAGCGCGGGGACTAGCGGTACCTACGAGCAGTACTTC
CASSAGTSGTYEQYF
>TRBJ1-2|.|few|TRBV28
TGTGCCAGCGGTACAGGGATATATTATGGCTACACCTTC
CASGTGIYYGYTF
>TRBJ1-3|.|few|TRBV9
TGTGCCAGCAGCGTAGACAGTTTCTCTGGAAACACCATATATTTT
CASSVDSFSGNTIYF
>TRBJ1-3|.|few|TRBV20-1
TGCAGTGCTAACGATGGAAACACCATATATTTT
CSANDGNTIYF
>TRBJ2-6|TRBD1|.|TRBV7-7
TGTGCCAGCAACACTACAGGGGAGTCTGGGGCCAACGTCCTGACTTTC
CASNTTGESGANVLTF
>TRBJ1-5|.|few|TRBV12-3/TRBV12-4
TGTGCCAGCAGTTCGGACACTTACGGGGATCAGCCCCAGCATTTT
CASSSDTYGDQPQHF
>TRBJ2-7|.|.|TRBV3-1
TGTGCCAGCAGCCAGCTGGGGTTTTGGGAGCAGTACTTC
CASSQLGFWEQYF
>TRBJ2-7|.|.|TRBV15
TGTGCCACCAGCATCTCCTACGAGCAGTACTTC
CATSISYEQYF
>TRBJ1-2|.|.|TRBV12-3/TRBV12-4
TGTGCCAGCAGTTGGACAGCCCGCATCTATGGCTACACCTTC
CASSWTARIYGYTF
>TRBJ2-6|.|.|TRBV4-2
TGTGCCAGCAGCCAAGAGGTGAGCTCTGGGGCCAACGTCCTGACTTTC
CASSQEVSSGANVLTF
>TRBJ1-2|.|.|TRBV30
TGTGCCTGGAGTAGGATGAGGGGCTACACCTTC
CAWSRMRGYTF
>TRBJ2-5|TRBD1|few|TRBV12-3/TRBV12-4
TGTGCCAGCAGTGGGGCAGGGGGTCGATCCCGGGAAGACTTC
CASSGAGGRSREDF
>TRBJ2-2|TRBD2|once|TRBV12-3/TRBV12-4
TGTGCCAGCAGCCGACTAGCGGGAGGGCCGCCCGGGGAGCTGTTTTTT
CASSRLAGGPPGELFF
>TRBJ2-2|.|.|TRBV9
TGTGCCAGCAGCCCGGGGCGGGCCGCGAACACCGGGGAGCTGTTTTTT
CASSPGRAANTGELFF
>TRBJ1-1|.|few|TRBV12-3/TRBV12-4
TGTGCCAGCAGTCCTAGAGGGGGGATTAACACTGAAGCTTTCTTT
CASSPRGGINTEAFF
>TRBJ1-5|TRBD1|many|TRBV19
TGTGCCAGTAGTCCACACTCCACAGGGGGCATGGGCAATCAGCCCCAGCATTTT
CASSPHSTGGMGNQPQHF
>TRBJ2-7|TRBD2|many|TRBV29-1
TGCAGCGTTGTGTGGCTAGCGGGAGTTCACGAGCAGTACTTC
CSVVWLAGVHEQYF
>TRBJ2-2|TRBD1|.|TRBV5-1
TGCGCCAGCAGCTTATCCGGGACAGGGGGAACCGGGGAGCTGTTTTTT
CASSLSGTGGTGELFF
>TRBJ2-5|.|few|TRBV5-1
TGCGCCAGCAGCCTCCAGTTCTATGGGGAGACCCAGTACTTC
CASSLQFYGETQYF
>TRBJ2-2|TRBD1|.|TRBV30
TGTGCCTGGAGTGCCGGGACAGGGAATGTTGGGGAGCTGTTTTTT
CAWSAGTGNVGELFF
>TRBJ2-3|.|few|TRBV29-1
TGCAGCGTTGAACTCAACCGGGAAGTCAGCCATACGCAGTATTTT
CSVELNREVSHTQYF
>TRBJ1-1|.|.|TRBV25-1
TGTGCCAGCAACGTCGGGAACACTGAAGCTTTCTTT
CASNVGNTEAFF